This T cell receptor (beta chain) is drawn from a study of cytomegalovirus exposure and HLA in healthy donors. This CDR3 has 14 amino acids. The germline V gene encodes CDR1 GTSNPN and CDR2 SVGIG (reference sequence). With 0 bases removed from V and 7 bases from J, the gap between germline ends came to 13 bases. The study ran its PCR with 60 Vbeta and 13 Jbeta primers. Per the study methods: Roughly 11 million of the approximately 80 million unique TCR beta chains counted in a later analysis were shared. Libraries were prepared by immunoSEQ multiplex PCR; TCRdb keeps only in-frame clonotypes and omits some of them. V, J and clone size are those of that table, while D and trimming were read from the DNA. The repertoire holds some 140,000 clones, with 65% to 85% as singletons.

This chain links TRBV30 with TRBJ1-5; maybe TRBD1 (6 bases). The clonotype comes from a man between 18 and 29 years old in good health and CMV-seronegative. Specimen: PBMCs. In nucleotides, the CDR3 is TGTGCCTGGAGTGTACGGGGGGCACAACAGCCCCAGCATTTT. It codes for CAWSVRGAQQPQHF.